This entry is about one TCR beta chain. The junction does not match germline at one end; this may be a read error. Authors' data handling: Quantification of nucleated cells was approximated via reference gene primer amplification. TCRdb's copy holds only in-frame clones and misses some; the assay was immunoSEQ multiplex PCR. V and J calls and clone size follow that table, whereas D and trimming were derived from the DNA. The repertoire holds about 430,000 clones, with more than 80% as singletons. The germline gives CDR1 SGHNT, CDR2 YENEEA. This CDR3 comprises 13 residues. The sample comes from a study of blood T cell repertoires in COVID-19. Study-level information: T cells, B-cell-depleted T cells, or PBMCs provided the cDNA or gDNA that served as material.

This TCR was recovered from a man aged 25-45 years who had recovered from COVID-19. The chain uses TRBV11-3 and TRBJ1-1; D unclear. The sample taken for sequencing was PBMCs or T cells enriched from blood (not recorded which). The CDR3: CASSLDPNSEAFF. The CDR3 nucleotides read TGTGCCAGCAGCTTAGACCCGAACTCTGAAGCTTTCTTT.